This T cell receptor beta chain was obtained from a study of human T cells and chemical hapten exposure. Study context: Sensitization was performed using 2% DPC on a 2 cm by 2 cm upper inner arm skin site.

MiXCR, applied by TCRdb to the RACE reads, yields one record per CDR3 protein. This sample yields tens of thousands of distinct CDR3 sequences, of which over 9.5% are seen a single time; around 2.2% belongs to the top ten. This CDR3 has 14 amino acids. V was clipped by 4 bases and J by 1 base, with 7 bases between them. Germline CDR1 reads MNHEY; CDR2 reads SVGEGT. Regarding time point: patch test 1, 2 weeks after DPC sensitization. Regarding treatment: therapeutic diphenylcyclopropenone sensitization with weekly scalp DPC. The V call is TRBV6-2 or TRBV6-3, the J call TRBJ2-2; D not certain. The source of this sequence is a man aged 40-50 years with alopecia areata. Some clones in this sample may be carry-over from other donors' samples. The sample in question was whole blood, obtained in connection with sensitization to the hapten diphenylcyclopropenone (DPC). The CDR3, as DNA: TGTGCCAGCAGTTCAAACTGGAACACCGGGGAGCTGTTTTTT. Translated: CASSSNWNTGELFF.